The 22 T cell receptor beta chains reported below all come from one sample, sequenced in a study of read filtering for tumor transcriptome and immune sequencing. This library used around 400 ng RNA and molecular barcoded adaptors spanning alpha/delta and beta/gamma chains. Each CDR3 protein is one row after TCRdb ran MiXCR on the reads. In the table there are 43,000 or so distinct CDR3 sequences, 10% to 15% of which are singletons. The source material was a population of CD138-negative cells sorted from bone marrow. Receptors were obtained from a donor aged 40 or older with multiple myeloma.

The sample holds many counts of this clonotype. Here the CDR3 DNA reads TGTGCCAGCAGTTCGACAGCGTTTGGCTACACCTTC. It specifies CASSSTAFGYTF. V usage is TRBV28 and J usage is TRBJ1-2; D is perhaps TRBD1 (5 bases). V lost 4 bases, J lost 7 bases, and 10 bases lay in between. Germline CDR1 and CDR2: MDHEN and SYDVKM. This CDR3 is built from 12 residues.

This clonotype occurred many times. V and J are TRBV5-1 and TRBJ2-7, with 7 bases lining up with TRBD1. The CDR3 totals 16 residues. Germline CDR1 is SGHRS and CDR2 is YFSETQ. After removal of 4 bases from V and 2 bases from J, the junction contained 12 bases not matched to a gene. In DNA, the CDR3 is TGCGCCAGCAGCCCGGGTCCGGGACAGCTGACCTACGAGCAGTACTTC. Encoded protein: CASSPGPGQLTYEQYF.

This clonotype appeared many times. The V call is TRBV4-1, the J call TRBJ2-1, with 14 bases aligning to TRBD2. In germline, CDR1 is MGHRA, CDR2 YSYEKL. This CDR3 contains 18 residues. J lost 6 bases, V lost 4 bases, and 11 bases had no gene match. CDR3: CASSLSTSGRAQTNEQFF. The CDR3 coding sequence is TGCGCCAGCAGCCTCTCGACTAGCGGGAGGGCCCAGACCAATGAGCAGTTCTTC.

In this sample, this clonotype turned up many times. This rearrangement joins TRBV7-2 to TRBJ2-7; D uncertain. From germline, CDR1 is SGHTA and CDR2 FQGNSA. V dropped 1 base and J dropped 7 bases, with 14 bases sitting between them. CDR3 length: 14 amino acids. The CDR3 sequence: CASSLGALSGEQYF. The CDR3 DNA reads TGTGCCAGCAGCTTAGGGGCCCTAAGTGGGGAGCAGTACTTC.

This clonotype was observed many times. The chain is built from TRBV7-2 and TRBJ2-3, with TRBD1 matching over 7 bases. The CDR3 contains 16 residues. From germline, CDR1 is SGHTA and CDR2 FQGNSA. The J segment lost 2 bases and the V segment lost 1 base, leaving 6 bases of the junction unmatched. The CDR3 protein is CASSLEMTGNTDTQYF. For the CDR3, the DNA is TGTGCCAGCAGCTTAGAGATGACAGGGAACACAGATACGCAGTATTTT.

This clonotype was seen ten or more times. The V call is TRBV12-3 or TRBV12-4, the J call TRBJ2-1, with 9 bases that match TRBD2. With 6 bases clipped from V and 0 bases from J, the junction kept 9 bases outside the gene matches. The CDR3 totals 17 residues. As DNA, the CDR3 is TGTGCCAGCAGGGGGAGTAGCGGGAGCAGCTCCTACAATGAGCAGTTCTTC. The encoded protein is CASRGSSGSSSYNEQFF.

This clonotype was observed many times. V and J are TRBV28 and TRBJ2-5; D may be TRBD1 or TRBD2 (6 bases each). The CDR3 contains 15 residues. The V gene's germline CDR1 is MDHEN and CDR2 SYDVKM. V lost 4 bases, J lost 0 bases, and 12 bases lay in between. The CDR3 is CASSSGGLYQETQYF. The CDR3 DNA reads as TGTGCCAGCAGTTCCGGGGGCTTGTACCAAGAGACCCAGTACTTC.

There are a few counts of this clonotype. The chain carries TRBV19 and TRBJ2-1; the match to TRBD1 covers 8 bases. The germline V gene has CDR1 LNHDA and CDR2 SQIVND (reference sequence). J was trimmed by 5 bases and V by 3 bases; bases with no gene match: 3. The CDR3 has 14 residues. CDR3 sequence (DNA): TGTGCCAGTAGTATTATGACAGGGGACAATGAGCAGTTCTTC. Its protein product is CASSIMTGDNEQFF. The variable domain in full, completed from reference TRBV19 and TRBJ2-1, reads DGGITQSPKYLFRKEGQNVTLSCEQNLNHDAMYWYRQDPGQGLRLIYYSQIVNDFQKGDIAEGYSVSREKKESFPLTVTSAQKNPTAFYLCASSIMTGDNEQFFGPGTRLTVL.

This clonotype was found many times. The chain is built from TRBV10-1 and TRBJ2-1; 9 nucleotides match TRBD1. The CDR3 is made up of 13 amino acids. V gave up 3 bases and J gave up 6 bases; unmatched junction bases: 0. Germline CDR1 and CDR2: WNHNN and SYGVQD (reference sequence). The CDR3 reads CASSEQGANEQFF. The CDR3 DNA reads as TGCGCCAGCAGTGAACAGGGGGCCAATGAGCAGTTCTTC.

As to this clonotype: The conserved final phenylalanine or tryptophan is absent from the CDR3, which likely points to a read error. The rearrangement uses TRBV5-4 and TRBJ2-3, with unresolved D. The CDR3 totals 16 residues. The V end lost 2 bases, the J end lost 1 base, and 14 bases lay between the germline ends. CDR1 and CDR2 (germline): SGHNT, YYREEE (reference sequence). CDR3 coding DNA: TGTGCCAGCAGCTTCAGTCGAGCAGGAGGCACAGATACGCAGTATCTT. Its translation is CASSFSRAGGTDTQYL.

This clonotype occurred many times. V usage is TRBV7-2 and J usage is TRBJ2-1; 7 bases map to TRBD2. The V and J ends lost 6 bases and 1 base, in that order; junction bases with no gene match: 15. Germline-derived CDR1 and CDR2 are SGHTA and FQGNSA. CDR3 size: 18 residues. The CDR3 here is CASRLGLVEGGSYNEQFF. DNA of the CDR3: TGTGCCAGCAGACTCGGACTAGTTGAAGGAGGATCCTACAATGAGCAGTTCTTC.

This clonotype was seen many times. The chain employs TRBV7-8 and TRBJ2-6; maybe TRBD2 (6 bases). Trimming removed 6 bases from V and 4 bases from J, with 22 bases in between. CDR3 size: 18 residues. Germline V gives CDR1 SGHVS, CDR2 FQNEAQ. The CDR3 loop is CASSVGLYGNPGANVLTF. CDR3 bases: TGTGCCAGCAGTGTAGGACTATACGGCAATCCCGGGGCCAACGTCCTGACTTTC.

This clonotype showed up many times. This chain uses TRBV6-2 or TRBV6-3 with TRBJ2-7; no clear D. CDR1 MNHEY and CDR2 SVGEGT come from the germline V gene. This CDR3 comprises 16 residues. Trimming removed 0 bases from V and 6 bases from J, with 18 bases in between. CDR3 DNA: TGTGCCAGCAGTTACTCGATGGCAGGAGCCAAACCCGAGCAGTACTTC. Translating it yields CASSYSMAGAKPEQYF.

This clonotype was found many times. This sequence joins TRBV28 and TRBJ2-3; maybe TRBD2 (5 bases). The CDR3 is 15 residues long. Germline lookup yields CDR1 MDHEN and CDR2 SYDVKM. Deletions cut 7 bases from V and 6 bases from J, with 20 bases between. The CDR3 here is CASTGSGTYGDTQYF. Written as DNA, the CDR3 is TGTGCCAGCACAGGAAGCGGAACCTACGGGGATACGCAGTATTTT.

This clonotype was observed at least ten times. The CDR3 nucleotides are TGTGCCAGCTCACCCACTAGCGAGCGTGAGCAGTTCTTC. Amino acid sequence: CASSPTSEREQFF. The rearrangement uses TRBV18 and TRBJ2-1; TRBD2 agrees at 7 bases. Germline-derived CDR1 and CDR2 are KGHSH and LQKENI. Trimming removed 3 bases from V and 9 bases from J; junction bases left unmatched: 5. The CDR3 is 13 amino acids.

There are many counts of this clonotype. This chain joins TRBV29-1 and TRBJ2-3; possible D gene TRBD1, 6 bases. Germline V gene lookup returns CDR1 SQVTM and CDR2 ANQGSEA. V was shortened by 7 bases and J by 4 bases, with 12 bases between the two germline ends. The CDR3 has 12 residues. As DNA, the CDR3 is TGCAGCGCCCGGACAGCCTCAGATACGCAGTATTTT. It encodes CSARTASDTQYF.

This clonotype came up many times. The genes are TRBV7-9 and TRBJ2-5; weak D call: TRBD1 (6 bases). CDR1 is SEHNR, CDR2 FQNEAQ, per germline (reference sequence). The length of the CDR3 is 15 residues. The V end was cut by 0 bases, the J end by 7 bases, with 15 bases between. CDR3 sequence: CASSLAQGPDGTQYF. The CDR3 coding sequence is TGTGCCAGCAGCTTAGCACAGGGCCCTGACGGGACCCAGTACTTC.

J is TRBJ2-5 and V is TRBV10-3; 7 bases line up with TRBD1. The CDR3 covers 18 residues. V lost 5 bases and J lost 2; bases outside the gene matches: 17. Per germline, CDR1 ENHRY and CDR2 SYGVKD. CDR3 sequence: CAISSLDFRDSHQETQYF. CDR3 nucleotides: TGTGCCATCAGTTCTCTGGACTTTCGGGACAGTCATCAAGAGACCCAGTACTTC.

This clonotype showed up many times. This chain connects TRBV5-5 to TRBJ2-1, with 11 bases matching TRBD2. The CDR3 is made up of 17 amino acids. Germline trimming cut 2 bases from V and 8 bases from J; bases unmatched to any gene: 12. CDR1 is SGHKS, CDR2 YYEKEE, per germline (reference sequence). The CDR3 DNA reads TGTGCCAGCAGCTTTCTCTTAGCGGGAGGGCCCTCGGATGAGCAGTTCTTC. This codes for CASSFLLAGGPSDEQFF.

This clonotype was recorded many times. The rearrangement links TRBV7-2 to TRBJ2-3; D may be TRBD1 or TRBD2 (5 bases each). CDR3 length equals 16 residues. The V gene lost 5 bases and the J gene lost 0 bases, with 15 bases spanning the gap. Per the germline V gene, CDR1 is SGHTA and CDR2 is FQGNSA. Written as DNA, the CDR3 is TGTGCCAGCAGCGCGCAAAGGGACCCTAGCACAGATACGCAGTATTTT. This codes for CASSAQRDPSTDTQYF.

This clonotype was found many times. CDR3 in amino acids: CASSSLSGGYEQFF. The CDR3 DNA sequence: TGTGCCAGCAGCTCCCTATCGGGAGGATATGAGCAGTTCTTC. J is TRBJ2-1 and V is TRBV11-3; 7 bases are shared with TRBD2. The germline CDR1 and CDR2 sequences are SGHNT and YENEEA. This CDR3 comprises 14 residues. V lost 4 bases to trimming and J lost 8 bases; unmatched junction nucleotides: 8.

This clonotype was recorded at least ten times. The V and J genes are TRBV20-1 and TRBJ2-7; TRBD2 is a possible D gene (6 bases). From germline, CDR1 is DFQATT and CDR2 SNEGSKA (reference sequence). V lost 5 bases and J lost 0, with 11 bases in between. There are 13 residues in the CDR3. Here the CDR3 reads CSALAPLSYEQYF. CDR3 DNA sequence: TGCAGTGCTCTAGCGCCACTCTCCTACGAGCAGTACTTC.